The entry that follows covers one TCR beta chain sequence. No antigen is known for it. Primers included in the PCR were 60 Vbeta and 13 Jbeta primers. Data came from immunoSEQ multiplex PCR; TCRdb stores just in-frame clones and leaves some out. Found here are about 170,000 clones; the top ten clones hold roughly 0.83%. This CDR3 region has 17 residues. Germline assignment: CDR1 SGHDT and CDR2 YYEEEE. V lost 0 bases and J lost 3, with 18 bases in between. These data belong to a study of cytomegalovirus exposure and HLA in healthy donors. Study-wide points: Some segments of the V type, notably TRBV6-2 and TRBV6-3, were excluded as indistinguishable.

The source material was PBMCs. This chain connects TRBV5-6 to TRBJ2-5, with a tentative D call TRBD2 (5 bases). This TCR was recovered from a woman between 18 and 29 years old in good health and CMV-seropositive. The CDR3 DNA sequence: TGTGCCAGCAGCTTGGTCGATAGCGAGGGTTTTGAAGAGACCCAGTACTTC. It specifies CASSLVDSEGFEETQYF. The full variable domain, its missing parts supplied by reference TRBV5-6 and TRBJ2-5, is DAGVTQSPTHLIKTRGQQVTLRCSPKSGHDTVSWYQQALGQGPQFIFQYYEEEERQRGNFPDRFSGHQFPNYSSELNVNALLLGDSALYLCASSLVDSEGFEETQYFGPGTRLLVL.